This TCR beta chain stems from a study of blood T cell repertoires in COVID-19. Here immunoSEQ multiplex PCR was the method, and the copy in TCRdb shows in-frame clones only, minus some. The table has roughly 280,000 clones, under 95% seen once. Germline V lookup: CDR1 MNHEY, CDR2 SVGEGT. This CDR3 contains 14 residues. In regard to this clone: One end of the junction varies from germline; a read error may be responsible.

This clonotype originated in a man aged 35 to 55 who had been exposed to COVID-19. The rearrangement uses TRBV6-2 or TRBV6-3 and TRBJ2-7; TRBD2 aligns across 9 bases. Material for sequencing was PBMCs or T cells enriched from blood (not recorded which). CDR3 sequence reads: CASSQSDLQPSGNF. The DNA for the CDR3 is TGTGCCAGCAGTCAAAGCGATCTACAGCCTAGCGGGAACTTC.